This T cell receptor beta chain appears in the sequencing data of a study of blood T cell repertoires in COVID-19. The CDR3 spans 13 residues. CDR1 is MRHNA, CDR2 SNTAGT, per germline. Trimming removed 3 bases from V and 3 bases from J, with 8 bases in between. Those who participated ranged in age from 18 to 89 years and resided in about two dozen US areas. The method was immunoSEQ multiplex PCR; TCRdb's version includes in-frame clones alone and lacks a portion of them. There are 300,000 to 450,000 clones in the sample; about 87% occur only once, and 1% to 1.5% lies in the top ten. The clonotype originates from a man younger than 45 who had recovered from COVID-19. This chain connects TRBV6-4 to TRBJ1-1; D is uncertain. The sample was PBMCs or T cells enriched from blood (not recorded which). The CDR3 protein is CASSEAFYTEAFF. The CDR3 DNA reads TGTGCCAGCAGTGAAGCCTTTTACACTGAAGCTTTCTTT.